This T cell receptor (beta chain) was recorded in a study of cytomegalovirus exposure and HLA in healthy donors. The protocol was immunoSEQ multiplex PCR, while the TCRdb copy is restricted to in-frame clones and leaves out a portion. The sample carries 55,000 to 75,000 clones, 90% to 95% recorded once. General observations from the study: Cytomegalovirus-associated status was assigned to about 160 TCR beta chains. The classifier, whose performance was assessed in both the original and validation cohorts, reportedly diagnosed cytomegalovirus status with high specificity and sensitivity. Under in vitro conditions, three CMV-associated chains were confirmed as specific for CMV antigens. First-cohort TCR clusters tended to co-occur in the 120 or so validation repertoires, a later analysis found.

Germline V gene sequence: CDR1 SEHNR, CDR2 FQNEAQ (reference sequence). V was pared by 5 bases and J by 3 bases, with 10 bases of the junction left unmatched. The CDR3 spans 16 residues. Notes on this clone: The antigen is unknown.

This chain joins TRBV7-9 and TRBJ2-5, with 9 bases lining up with TRBD2. Sequences were obtained from PBMCs. The receptor was isolated from a man younger than 35 in good health and CMV-seronegative. CDR3 protein: CASSDALKREEETQYF. The CDR3 DNA follows: TGTGCCAGCAGCGACGCACTGAAGCGGGAGGAAGAGACCCAGTACTTC. The entire variable domain, with the rest obtained from reference TRBV7-9 and TRBJ2-5, is as follows: DTGVSQNPRHKITKRGQNVTFRCDPISEHNRLYWYRQTLGQGPEFLTYFQNEAQLEKSRLLSDRFSAERPKGSFSTLEIQRTEQGDSAMYLCASSDALKREEETQYFGPGTRLLVL.